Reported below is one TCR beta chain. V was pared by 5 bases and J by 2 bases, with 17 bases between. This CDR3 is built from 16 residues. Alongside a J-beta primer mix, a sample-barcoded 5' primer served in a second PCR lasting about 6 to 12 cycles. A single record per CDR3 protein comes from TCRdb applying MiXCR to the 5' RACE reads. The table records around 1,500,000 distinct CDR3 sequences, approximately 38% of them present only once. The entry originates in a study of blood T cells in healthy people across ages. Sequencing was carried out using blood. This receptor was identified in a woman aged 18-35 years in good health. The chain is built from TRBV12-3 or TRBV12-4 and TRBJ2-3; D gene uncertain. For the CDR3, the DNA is TGTGCCAGCAGTGACCGGGCCCTATTCCCCACAGATACGCAGTATTTT. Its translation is CASSDRALFPTDTQYF.